This is a list of T cell receptor beta chains from one sample in a study of T cell responses to AZD1222 COVID-19 vaccine. The protocol was immunoSEQ multiplex PCR, while the TCRdb copy is restricted to in-frame clones and leaves out a portion. Among 120,000 to 150,000 clones, about 89% were seen once, and the ten largest hold approximately 8%. Sequences were derived from peripheral blood, sampled 28 days after the second dose of the MenACWY control vaccine. These receptor sequences come from an adult who received the MenACWY meningococcal vaccine as a control. The CDR3 runs from the conserved cysteine through the conserved F or W. A D gene is named only where the DNA matches it firmly. The size field is filled for only some rows; it gives once, few, many or a size class.

size,D,V,J,CDR3,DNA
few,-,TRBV4-2,TRBJ2-2,CASSLSGDTGELFF,TGTGCCAGCAGCCTCAGCGGCGACACCGGGGAGCTGTTTTTT
-,-,TRBV4-1,TRBJ2-2,CASSQVDMGFTGELFF,TGCGCCAGCAGCCAAGTGGATATGGGTTTCACCGGGGAGCTGTTTTTT
-,TRBD2,TRBV5-1,TRBJ2-1,CASSVIAGEFNEQFF,TGCGCCAGCAGCGTTATAGCGGGAGAGTTCAATGAGCAGTTCTTC
few,-,TRBV7-9,TRBJ1-5,CASSLPGDQPQHF,TGTGCCAGCAGCTTACCCGGGGATCAGCCCCAGCATTTT
-,-,TRBV28,TRBJ1-2,CASSLASQDYGYTF,TGTGCCAGCAGTTTAGCTTCACAGGACTATGGCTACACCTTC
-,TRBD1,TRBV28,TRBJ1-5,CASSLGTGGESQPQHF,TGTGCCAGCAGTTTAGGGACAGGGGGCGAAAGTCAGCCCCAGCATTTT
-,-,TRBV28,TRBJ2-5,CASKDPLLETQYF,TGTGCCAGCAAAGACCCACTGCTGGAGACCCAGTACTTC
-,-,TRBV5-1,TRBJ2-5,CASSSGTYQETQYF,TGCGCCAGCAGCTCAGGTACTTACCAAGAGACCCAGTACTTC
-,-,TRBV19,TRBJ2-3,CASSIVGASTDTQYF,TGTGCCAGTAGTATCGTGGGGGCCAGCACAGATACGCAGTATTTT
-,-,TRBV3-1/TRBV3-2,TRBJ2-3,CASSQRPGQVVLAGVSTDTQYF,TGTGCCAGCAGCCAAAGACCGGGACAGGTGGTGCTAGCGGGCGTTAGCACAGATACGCAGTATTTT
once,TRBD1,TRBV28,TRBJ1-5,CASTSGTGRSPQHF,TGTGCCAGCACCTCCGGGACAGGTAGATCGCCCCAGCATTTT
-,TRBD1,TRBV6-5,TRBJ1-1,CASSYSGQGDTEAFF,TGTGCCAGCAGTTACTCGGGACAGGGGGACACTGAAGCTTTCTTT
-,-,TRBV5-6,TRBJ1-2,CASSPQADSGYTF,TGTGCCAGCAGCCCCCAAGCGGATTCAGGCTACACCTTC
-,-,TRBV24-1,TRBJ2-2,CATSDPGQITGELFF,TGTGCCACCAGTGATCCTGGACAGATCACCGGGGAGCTGTTTTTT
-,-,TRBV6-5,TRBJ1-3,CASSFYISGNTIYF,TGTGCCAGCAGTTTCTATATCTCTGGAAACACCATATATTTT
once,TRBD2,TRBV3-1/TRBV3-2,TRBJ2-1,CASSQAGTSDSSYNEQFF,TGTGCCAGCAGCCAAGCCGGGACTAGCGACAGCTCCTACAATGAGCAGTTCTTC
-,-,TRBV24-1,TRBJ2-5,CATSDSSVQETQYF,TGTGCCACCAGTGATTCAAGTGTACAAGAGACCCAGTACTTC
few,-,TRBV27,TRBJ1-2,CASSLSPSSRNYGYTF,TGTGCCAGCAGTTTATCCCCCTCCTCCCGCAACTATGGCTACACCTTC
-,-,TRBV9,TRBJ1-5,CASSVESGPGQPQHF,TGTGCCAGCAGCGTAGAATCGGGGCCCGGTCAGCCCCAGCATTTT
-,TRBD1,TRBV25-1,TRBJ1-6,CASEGQVDNSPLHF,TGTGCCAGCGAAGGACAGGTCGATAATTCACCCCTCCACTTT
-,-,TRBV5-1,TRBJ1-1,CASSLEGEVTEAFF,TGCGCCAGCAGCTTGGAGGGGGAGGTCACTGAAGCTTTCTTT
-,TRBD1,TRBV6-5,TRBJ2-3,CASSFRQGDTQYF,TGTGCCAGCAGTTTCCGACAGGGGGATACGCAGTATTTT
-,TRBD1,TRBV5-1,TRBJ2-1,CASSLGSTGTGASHEQFF,TGCGCCAGCAGCTTGGGATCCACCGGGACAGGGGCCTCCCATGAGCAGTTCTTC
-,TRBD2,TRBV9,TRBJ2-7,CASSVGASGAAYEQYF,TGTGCCAGCAGCGTAGGGGCTAGCGGAGCCGCCTACGAGCAGTACTTC
-,TRBD2,TRBV7-8,TRBJ2-5,CASSAASGRGETQYF,TGTGCCAGCAGCGCCGCTAGCGGGAGGGGAGAGACCCAGTACTTC
-,TRBD1,TRBV7-9,TRBJ1-6,CASSLATGDGSPLHF,TGTGCCAGCAGCTTAGCTACAGGGGATGGTTCACCCCTCCACTTT
-,-,TRBV29-1,TRBJ2-5,CSVGGTGETQYF,TGCAGCGTGGGGGGTACAGGAGAGACCCAGTACTTC
-,-,TRBV18,TRBJ1-4,CVSSPPGQINEKLFF,TGTGTCAGCTCACCTCCGGGGCAGATTAATGAAAAACTGTTTTTT
-,-,TRBV7-2,TRBJ2-1,CASSLVATYNEQFF,TGTGCCAGCAGCTTAGTCGCAACCTACAATGAGCAGTTCTTC
-,-,TRBV2,TRBJ1-1,CASSWLEAGEAFF,TGTGCCAGCAGTTGGTTGGAGGCGGGTGAAGCTTTCTTT
-,TRBD1,TRBV6-1,TRBJ1-6,CASSDRQGNSPLHF,TGTGCCAGCAGTGACCGACAGGGGAATTCACCCCTCCACTTT
-,TRBD2,TRBV5-1,TRBJ2-1,CASSSGLAGNEQFF,TGCGCCAGCAGCTCGGGACTAGCGGGAAATGAGCAGTTCTTC
-,-,TRBV7-2,TRBJ2-7,CASSLLGPSGQYF,TGTGCCAGCAGCCTCCTGGGCCCGAGCGGGCAGTACTTC
-,TRBD1,TRBV6-1,TRBJ1-5,CASSGQGLVSNQPQHF,TGTGCCAGCAGTGGACAGGGGTTGGTTAGCAATCAGCCCCAGCATTTT
-,-,TRBV7-8,TRBJ1-3,CASSPNRVGAGNTIYF,TGTGCCAGCAGCCCAAACAGGGTAGGGGCTGGAAACACCATATATTTT
few,-,TRBV28,TRBJ1-6,CASRGHGSPLHF,TGTGCCAGCAGGGGACACGGCTCACCCCTCCACTTT
once,-,TRBV2,TRBJ2-3,CASRNVPQGLSTDTQYF,TGTGCCAGCAGGAACGTACCACAGGGACTGAGCACAGATACGCAGTATTTT
-,TRBD1,TRBV7-7,TRBJ2-5,CASSLADRGQTQYF,TGTGCTAGCAGCTTAGCAGACAGGGGACAGACCCAGTACTTC
-,TRBD1,TRBV10-3,TRBJ1-2,CAIGQGSANYGYTF,TGTGCCATAGGACAGGGTTCAGCTAACTATGGCTACACCTTC
-,-,TRBV29-1,TRBJ1-4,CSAETNEKLFF,TGCAGCGCCGAAACAAATGAAAAACTGTTTTTT
once,TRBD1,TRBV6-2/TRBV6-3,TRBJ2-1,CASSRTGGGGYNEQFF,TGTGCCAGCAGCAGAACAGGGGGCGGCGGGTACAATGAGCAGTTCTTC
-,-,TRBV19,TRBJ1-1,CASSIFRDRQEAFF,TGTGCCAGTAGTATATTCCGGGACCGACAGGAAGCTTTCTTT
-,-,TRBV10-3,TRBJ2-7,CAIRRDGYEQYF,TGTGCCATCAGGAGGGACGGCTACGAGCAGTACTTC
-,TRBD1,TRBV7-6,TRBJ1-4,CASSLQGRTNEKLFF,TGTGCCAGCAGCCTACAGGGGCGGACTAATGAAAAACTGTTTTTT
-,-,TRBV7-3,TRBJ2-3,CASSLMGRGDPQYF,TGTGCCAGCAGCTTAATGGGACGTGGAGATCCGCAGTATTTT
-,-,TRBV27,TRBJ1-3,CASSWGGTSGNTIYF,TGTGCCAGCAGTTGGGGGGGGACATCTGGAAACACCATATATTTT
-,-,TRBV3-1/TRBV3-2,TRBJ2-3,CASSQGGPDTQYF,TGTGCCAGCAGCCAAGGGGGGCCAGATACGCAGTATTTT
-,-,TRBV29-1,TRBJ1-5,CSVEPREGFNQPQHF,TGCAGCGTTGAACCCCGGGAAGGGTTCAATCAGCCCCAGCATTTT
-,TRBD2,TRBV6-5,TRBJ2-3,CASSVGLADTDTQYF,TGTGCCAGCAGCGTAGGACTAGCGGATACAGATACGCAGTATTTT